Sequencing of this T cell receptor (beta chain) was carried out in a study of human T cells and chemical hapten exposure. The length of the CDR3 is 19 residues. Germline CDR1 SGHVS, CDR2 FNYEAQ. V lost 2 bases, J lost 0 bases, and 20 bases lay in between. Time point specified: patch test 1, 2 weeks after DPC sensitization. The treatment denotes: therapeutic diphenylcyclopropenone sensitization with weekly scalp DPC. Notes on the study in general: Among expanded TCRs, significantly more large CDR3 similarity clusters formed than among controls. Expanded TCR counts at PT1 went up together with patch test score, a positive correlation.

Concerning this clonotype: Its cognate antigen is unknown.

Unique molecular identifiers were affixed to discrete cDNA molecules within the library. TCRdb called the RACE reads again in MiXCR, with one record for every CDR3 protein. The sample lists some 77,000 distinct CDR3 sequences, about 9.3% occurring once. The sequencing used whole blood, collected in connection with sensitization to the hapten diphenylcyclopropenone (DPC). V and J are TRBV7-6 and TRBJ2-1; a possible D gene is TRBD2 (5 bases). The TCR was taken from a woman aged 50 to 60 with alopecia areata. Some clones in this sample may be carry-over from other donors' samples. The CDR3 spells CASSLMGSRASSSYNEQFF. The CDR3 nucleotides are TGTGCCAGCAGCTTAATGGGGAGTCGGGCCTCAAGCTCCTACAATGAGCAGTTCTTC.